Following are 12 T cell receptor beta chains from one sample sequenced in a study of control samples from healthy donors and cancer patients. Profiling relied on immunoSEQ multiplex PCR, and the TCRdb table lists in-frame clones only, not all of them. The data contain approximately 100,000 clones, 88% of them seen just once; the ten biggest clones take up 12% to 15%. Input material: blood. These receptors were taken from a young man in good health.

V usage is TRBV7-9 and J usage is TRBJ1-3; tentatively, D is TRBD1 (5 bases). Germline V CDR1 and CDR2: SEHNR, FQNEAQ (reference sequence). There are 15 residues in the CDR3. The V end was cut by 2 bases, the J end by 1 base, with 9 bases between. CDR3 nucleotide sequence: TGTGCCAGCAGCTTAATGGGGGGATCTGGAAACACCATATATTTT. Translation: CASSLMGGSGNTIYF. Full variable domain (outside the CDR3, taken from reference TRBV7-9 and TRBJ1-3): DTGVSQNPRHKITKRGQNVTFRCDPISEHNRLYWYRQTLGQGPEFLTYFQNEAQLEKSRLLSDRFSAERPKGSFSTLEIQRTEQGDSAMYLCASSLMGGSGNTIYFGEGSWLTVV.

The rearrangement joins TRBV2 to TRBJ2-5; 11 bases are a match to TRBD1. From germline, CDR1 is SNHLY and CDR2 FYNNEI. There are 16 residues in the CDR3. V shed 8 bases, J shed 4 bases, and the junction held 12 bases outside the gene matches. CDR3 residues: CASGDSRTGGGETQYF. The CDR3 nucleotides read TGTGCCAGCGGGGACTCCAGGACAGGGGGCGGAGAGACCCAGTACTTC.

This chain links TRBV18 with TRBJ2-7; 10 bases agree with TRBD1. CDR1 KGHSH and CDR2 LQKENI come from the germline V gene. The CDR3 is made up of 15 amino acids. The V and J ends lost 4 bases and 0 bases, in that order; junction bases with no gene match: 3. The CDR3 DNA reads TGTGCCAGCTCACTCCGACAGGGGGCCTCCTACGAGCAGTACTTC. Its translation is CASSLRQGASYEQYF.

The genes are TRBV20-1 and TRBJ1-4; D gene unclear. The CDR3 contains 11 residues. CDR1 is DFQATT and CDR2 is SNEGSKA in the germline V gene (reference sequence). The V gene lost 4 bases and the J gene lost 7 bases, with 7 bases spanning the gap. CDR3 sequence: CSATWGEKLFF. The CDR3, as DNA: TGCAGTGCTACCTGGGGTGAAAAACTGTTTTTT.

This clone was observed a handful of times. V and J are TRBV24-1 and TRBJ2-2; D call uncertain. Germline values: CDR1 KGHDR, CDR2 SFDVKD. V lost 5 bases to trimming and J lost 1 base, with 7 bases between them. The length of the CDR3 is 14 residues. CDR3 residues: CATSVLGNTGELFF. The DNA for the CDR3 is TGTGCCACCAGTGTCCTAGGGAACACCGGGGAGCTGTTTTTT.

The chain recombines TRBV28 with TRBJ1-1, with 8 bases that match TRBD1. The J segment lost 1 base and the V segment lost 9 bases, leaving 10 bases of the junction unmatched. The CDR3 extends over 15 amino acids. CDR1 is MDHEN, CDR2 SYDVKM, per germline. The CDR3 DNA is TGTGCCAGTGGGGCCCAGGGGGCCTCGAACACTGAAGCTTTCTTT. It is translated as CASGAQGASNTEAFF.

J is TRBJ1-3 and V is TRBV11-3; the D is unclear. Looked up from germline, CDR1 is SGHNT and CDR2 is YENEEA. The CDR3 spans 16 residues. V gave up 5 bases and J gave up 0 bases, with 14 bases separating them. CDR3 sequence: CASSPVSAGSGNTIYF. The CDR3 DNA reads TGTGCCAGCAGCCCCGTGTCAGCGGGCTCTGGAAACACCATATATTTT.

This chain joins TRBV5-5 and TRBJ2-7; TRBD2 matches 11 bases. J was trimmed by 0 bases and V by 6 bases; bases with no gene match: 2. There are 14 residues in the CDR3. Germline V gene lookup returns CDR1 SGHKS and CDR2 YYEKEE (reference sequence). Here the CDR3 DNA reads TGTGCCAGCACGACTAGCGGGGCCTCCTACGAGCAGTACTTC. Protein product: CASTTSGASYEQYF. The full variable domain, with the rest looked up from reference TRBV5-5 and TRBJ2-7, is DAGVTQSPTHLIKTRGQQVTLRCSPISGHKSVSWYQQVLGQGPQFIFQYYEKEERGRGNFPDRFSARQFPNYSSELNVNALLLGDSALYLCASTTSGASYEQYFGPGTRLTVT.

The chain employs TRBV7-6 and TRBJ2-1; 10 bases fit TRBD1. The junction had 18 bases not matched to a gene; V was cut back by 4 bases and J by 0 bases. Germline values: CDR1 SGHVS, CDR2 FNYEAQ. This CDR3 is 21 amino acids long. The CDR3 nucleotides are TGTGCCAGCAGCTCAGAAAGAGGGACAGGGGTCTCCTTAAGCTCCTACAATGAGCAGTTCTTC. Translated, it gives CASSSERGTGVSLSSYNEQFF. The full variable domain, with the rest looked up from reference TRBV7-6 and TRBJ2-1, is GAGVSQSPRYKVTKRGQDVALRCDPISGHVSLYWYRQALGQGPEFLTYFNYEAQQDKSGLPNDRFSAERPEGSISTLTIQRTEQRDSAMYRCASSSERGTGVSLSSYNEQFFGPGTRLTVL.

The rearrangement joins TRBV18 to TRBJ2-7, with a possible D match to TRBD2 (6 bases). The CDR3 sequence is 15 residues long. Trimming pared 4 bases from V and 6 bases from J, leaving 19 bases between. Per the germline V gene, CDR1 is KGHSH and CDR2 is LQKENI. CDR3 loop: CASSQPEGRGFEQYF. CDR3 sequence (DNA): TGTGCCAGCTCACAACCCGAGGGACGGGGGTTCGAGCAGTACTTC. Based on the CDR3 plus reference TRBV18 and TRBJ2-7, the full variable domain is NAGVMQNPRHLVRRRGQEARLRCSPMKGHSHVYWYRQLPEEGLKFMVYLQKENIIDESGMPKERFSAEFPKEGPSILRIQQVVRGDSAAYFCASSQPEGRGFEQYFGPGTRLTVT.

CDR3 residues: CASSITMDHAANSNQPQHF. CDR3 DNA: TGTGCCAGCAGTATTACCATGGACCATGCAGCGAATAGCAATCAGCCCCAGCATTTT. The chain combines TRBV6-2 or TRBV6-3 with TRBJ1-5; D not certain. Per the germline V gene, CDR1 is MNHEY and CDR2 is SVGEGT. V was clipped by 5 bases and J by 0 bases, with 23 bases between them. This CDR3 is built from 19 residues.

The V gene is TRBV11-3, the J gene TRBJ2-7, with D perhaps matching TRBD2 (5 bases). Looked up from germline, CDR1 is SGHNT and CDR2 is YENEEA. V was trimmed by 4 bases and J by 0 bases, leaving 10 bases between them. The CDR3 contains 14 residues. CDR3 in amino acids: CASSSGITSYEQYF. CDR3 DNA sequence: TGTGCCAGCAGCTCCGGGATTACCTCCTACGAGCAGTACTTC. Using reference TRBV11-3 and TRBJ2-7 for the parts outside the CDR3, the full variable domain is EAGVVQSPRYKIIEKKQPVAFWCNPISGHNTLYWYLQNLGQGPELLIRYENEEAVDDSQLPKDRFSAERLKGVDSTLKIQPAELGDSAVYLCASSSGITSYEQYFGPGTRLTVT.